One and the same sample provided the 26 T cell receptor beta chains below, sequenced in a study of shared clonotypes between healthy human individuals. Libraries were prepared by immunoSEQ multiplex PCR; TCRdb keeps only in-frame clonotypes and omits some of them. Of about half a million clones in the sample, 78% were seen once. Sequencing was done on a sample of PBMCs. These receptors were collected from a woman aged 40 to 50 in good health. Some clones in this sample may be carry-over from other donors' samples.

The chain is built from TRBV18 and TRBJ2-3, with TRBD2 as a possible D gene (5 bases). Trimming shortened V by 0 bases and J by 0 bases, and 10 bases separated the two germline ends. CDR1 is KGHSH and CDR2 is LQKENI in the germline V gene. This CDR3 is built from 16 residues. The CDR3 DNA reads TGTGCCAGCTCACCACCGGCGGCGGGTAGCACAGATACGCAGTATTTT. Its translation: CASSPPAAGSTDTQYF. The entire variable domain, with the rest obtained from reference TRBV18 and TRBJ2-3, is as follows: NAGVMQNPRHLVRRRGQEARLRCSPMKGHSHVYWYRQLPEEGLKFMVYLQKENIIDESGMPKERFSAEFPKEGPSILRIQQVVRGDSAAYFCASSPPAAGSTDTQYFGPGTRLTVL.

This chain uses TRBV29-1 with TRBJ1-1; D remains ambiguous. Trimming stripped 5 bases from V and 5 bases from J, with 12 bases between. This CDR3 is built from 12 residues. The germline V gene has CDR1 SQVTM and CDR2 ANQGSEA. The CDR3 DNA is TGCAGCGTTTACTTGGGTGGGACTGAAGCTTTCTTT. Protein: CSVYLGGTEAFF. The full variable domain, with the rest looked up from reference TRBV29-1 and TRBJ1-1, is SAVISQKPSRDICQRGTSLTIQCQVDSQVTMMFWYRQQPGQSLTLIATANQGSEATYESGFVIDKFPISRPNLTFSTLTVSNMSPEDSSIYLCSVYLGGTEAFFGQGTRLTVV.

The V and J genes are TRBV13 and TRBJ2-1, with D possibly TRBD1 on 6 matching bases. This CDR3 is built from 14 residues. Germline V gene sequence: CDR1 PRHDT, CDR2 FYEKMQ (reference sequence). With 5 bases removed from V and 9 bases from J, the gap between germline ends came to 17 bases. The CDR3 region has the DNA TGTGCCAGCAGCAAACGCGCCACCAGGGGTGAGCAGTTCTTC. Residues: CASSKRATRGEQFF.

This clone was found a few times. This rearrangement joins TRBV6-1 to TRBJ1-5; D is undetermined. With 3 bases removed from V and 1 base from J, the gap between germline ends came to 10 bases. The CDR3 spans 15 residues. Germline V gene data show CDR1 as MNHNS and CDR2 as SASEGT. The CDR3 nucleotides are TGTGCCAGCAGTGACCACAGTGGGAGCAATCAGCCCCAGCATTTT. Protein product: CASSDHSGSNQPQHF.

The gene calls are TRBV28 and TRBJ2-7; tentatively, D is TRBD2 (8 bases). Germline assignment: CDR1 MDHEN and CDR2 SYDVKM. CDR3 length equals 18 residues. V was shortened by 5 bases and J by 3 bases, with 26 bases between the two germline ends. The DNA of the CDR3 is TGTGCCAGCAGTGCCCCGGGACAGTATACTAGCGGCCTCTACGAGCAGTACTTC. It translates to CASSAPGQYTSGLYEQYF. Full variable domain (rest looked up from reference TRBV28 and TRBJ2-7): DVKVTQSSRYLVKRTGEKVFLECVQDMDHENMFWYRQDPGLGLRLIYFSYDVKMKEKGDIPEGYSVSREKKERFSLILESASTNQTSMYLCASSAPGQYTSGLYEQYFGPGTRLTVT.

This clone occurred a few times. J is TRBJ1-1 and V is TRBV29-1; possibly TRBD1 for D (6 bases). V lost 4 bases and J 2 bases, leaving 11 bases between the germline ends. Germline lookup yields CDR1 SQVTM and CDR2 ANQGSEA. This CDR3 spans 13 amino acids. The CDR3 reads CSVVVGQNTEAFF. The CDR3 nucleotides are TGCAGCGTTGTCGTGGGACAAAACACTGAAGCTTTCTTT.

The CDR3 loop reads CASSERVGLGGSNTDTQYF. The DNA of the CDR3 is TGTGCCAGCAGTGAAAGGGTGGGGTTAGGCGGGAGTAACACAGATACGCAGTATTTT. This chain joins TRBV6-1 and TRBJ2-3, with 7 bases that match TRBD2. The CDR3 loop spans 19 amino acids. J gave up 2 bases and V 2 bases, and 16 bases lay outside the gene matches. Germline V gene data show CDR1 as MNHNS and CDR2 as SASEGT.

The chain combines TRBV6-1 with TRBJ2-2; the D is unclear. V lost 6 bases to trimming and J lost 1 base, with 9 bases between them. Germline V gene sequence: CDR1 MNHNS, CDR2 SASEGT. The CDR3 has 14 residues. CDR3 loop: CASRAGLNTGELFF. The DNA of the CDR3 is TGTGCCAGCAGGGCCGGCCTGAACACCGGGGAGCTGTTTTTT.

J is TRBJ1-2 and V is TRBV2, with a possible D match to TRBD1 (6 bases). CDR1 is SNHLY and CDR2 is FYNNEI in the germline V gene. The CDR3 has 15 residues. Trimming stripped 5 bases from V and 4 bases from J, with 17 bases between. CDR3 sequence reads: CASSFLYDRTYGYTF. The CDR3 nucleotides read TGTGCCAGCAGTTTTTTATACGACAGGACCTATGGCTACACCTTC.

V gene TRBV9 combines with J gene TRBJ2-1, with 12 positions matching TRBD2. Germline V gene sequence: CDR1 SGDLS, CDR2 YYNGEE. The CDR3 is 16 residues long. V shed 3 bases, J shed 6 bases, and the junction held 7 bases outside the gene matches. The CDR3 protein is CASSALLAGGSNEQFF. CDR3 nucleotide sequence: TGTGCCAGCAGCGCCTTACTAGCGGGAGGTTCCAATGAGCAGTTCTTC.

The rearrangement links TRBV28 to TRBJ1-4; 9 nucleotides align to TRBD1. The V gene's germline CDR1 is MDHEN and CDR2 SYDVKM. The J segment lost 5 bases and the V segment lost 2 bases, leaving 3 bases of the junction unmatched. CDR3 size: 15 residues. The CDR3 protein is CASSLPTGGNEKLFF. For the CDR3, the DNA is TGTGCCAGCAGTTTACCTACAGGGGGCAATGAAAAACTGTTTTTT.

This clone is a singleton in its sample. CDR3 nucleotides: TGCGCCAGCTCCCGAGTAGCGGGAATGGAAGAGACCCAGTACTTC. It translates to CASSRVAGMEETQYF. V gene TRBV5-1 combines with J gene TRBJ2-5, with 8 bases that match TRBD2. The CDR3 consists of 15 residues. After removal of 7 bases from V and 3 bases from J, the junction contained 11 bases not matched to a gene. The V gene's germline CDR1 is SGHRS and CDR2 YFSETQ.

This chain uses TRBV5-1 with TRBJ2-7; unclear D gene. CDR3 length: 20 residues. With 0 bases removed from V and 0 bases from J, the gap between germline ends came to 25 bases. Germline lookup yields CDR1 SGHRS and CDR2 YFSETQ. Written as DNA, the CDR3 is TGCGCCAGCAGCTTGGCGGATACCACCCTGGGCGGCCCGAGCTCCTACGAGCAGTACTTC. Residues: CASSLADTTLGGPSSYEQYF.

This chain connects TRBV2 to TRBJ2-7; no reliable D call. CDR1 and CDR2 from the germline V gene are SNHLY and FYNNEI. The CDR3 runs 13 residues. Trimming took off 0 bases at V and 5 bases at J, with 8 bases between the two ends. This chain's CDR3 is CASSEAPRNEQYF. CDR3 bases: TGTGCCAGCAGTGAAGCGCCCCGGAACGAGCAGTACTTC.

The chain recombines TRBV27 with TRBJ2-3, with D uncertain. The CDR3 covers 13 residues. Deletions cut 1 base from V and 1 base from J, with 3 bases between. Per germline, CDR1 MNHEY and CDR2 SMNVEV (reference sequence). CDR3 nucleotide sequence: TGTGCCAGCAGTTTATTCGGCACAGATACGCAGTATTTT. It codes for CASSLFGTDTQYF.

The V gene is TRBV9, the J gene TRBJ2-7; 8 bases line up with TRBD1. This CDR3 spans 15 amino acids. The germline gives CDR1 SGDLS, CDR2 YYNGEE. The ends lost 2 bases at V and 2 bases at J; junction bases unmatched: 6. The CDR3 spells CASSVGGQATYEQYF. CDR3 in DNA: TGTGCCAGCAGCGTCGGGGGACAGGCCACCTACGAGCAGTACTTC.

This sequence joins TRBV19 and TRBJ1-5, with 10 bases lining up with TRBD1. V gave up 3 bases and J gave up 9 bases; unmatched junction bases: 5. This CDR3 spans 14 amino acids. Germline V gene sequence: CDR1 LNHDA, CDR2 SQIVND (reference sequence). The CDR3 DNA is TGTGCCAGTAGTATTGGGACAGGGGAAAGGCCCCAGCATTTT. This encodes CASSIGTGERPQHF.

V is TRBV30 and J is TRBJ2-7, with a tentative D call TRBD2 (5 bases). Germline V gene lookup returns CDR1 GTSNPN and CDR2 SVGIG (reference sequence). The CDR3 is 13 residues long. Trimming removed 4 bases from V and 3 bases from J, with 13 bases in between. DNA for the CDR3: TGTGCCTGGACCCCGCGGGCAGACTACGAGCAGTACTTC. Residues: CAWTPRADYEQYF.

The chain is built from TRBV7-9 and TRBJ2-1; possibly TRBD2 for D (6 bases). CDR3 length: 17 amino acids. Trimming shortened V by 0 bases and J by 3 bases, and 15 bases separated the two germline ends. The V gene's germline CDR1 is SEHNR and CDR2 FQNEAQ (reference sequence). The CDR3 loop reads CASSLALSGRSYNEQFF. The CDR3 coding sequence is TGTGCCAGCAGCTTAGCCCTTTCCGGGAGAAGCTACAATGAGCAGTTCTTC.

The chain uses TRBV29-1 and TRBJ2-2; the D call may be TRBD1 or TRBD2 (5 bases each). The CDR3 has 15 amino acids. V was clipped by 3 bases and J by 6 bases, with 17 bases between them. Germline assignment: CDR1 SQVTM and CDR2 ANQGSEA. The CDR3 DNA reads as TGCAGCGTTGATGGGGACGGGGTGGTGGCCGGGGAGCTGTTTTTT. Amino acids: CSVDGDGVVAGELFF.

The rearrangement joins TRBV7-2 to TRBJ1-2; D perhaps matches TRBD1 (5 bases). The CDR3 covers 14 residues. Germline-derived CDR1 and CDR2 are SGHTA and FQGNSA. The V gene lost 1 base and the J gene lost 3 bases, with 9 bases spanning the gap. The CDR3 bases are TGTGCCAGCAGCTTAGAGGGGTGGGACTATGGCTACACCTTC. This sequence encodes CASSLEGWDYGYTF.

The chain combines TRBV11-3 with TRBJ2-2; D gene ambiguous. The length of the CDR3 is 14 residues. The V end lost 5 bases, the J end lost 1 base, and 8 bases lay between the germline ends. Germline values: CDR1 SGHNT, CDR2 YENEEA. The CDR3 loop is CASSPDQNTGELFF. The CDR3 DNA follows: TGTGCCAGCAGCCCCGATCAGAACACCGGGGAGCTGTTTTTT.

This clone was observed a single time. The V gene is TRBV7-2, the J gene TRBJ2-7; 8 nucleotides agree with TRBD1. CDR3 length: 15 residues. CDR1 is SGHTA, CDR2 FQGNSA, per germline. Trimming removed 2 bases from V and 1 base from J; junction bases left unmatched: 4. The CDR3 DNA reads TGTGCCAGCAGCTTAAGTGGACAGGGTTCCTACGAGCAGTACTTC. Residues: CASSLSGQGSYEQYF.

This clone was observed at least ten times. The chain uses TRBV5-1 and TRBJ2-7; TRBD2 aligns across 11 bases. Germline assignment: CDR1 SGHRS and CDR2 YFSETQ. CDR3 length: 16 amino acids. J gave up 6 bases and V 0 bases, and 8 bases lay outside the gene matches. The CDR3 DNA is TGCGCCAGCAGCTTGGGGGGACTAGCGGCCGCGGGCGAGCAGTACTTC. Its translation: CASSLGGLAAAGEQYF.

The rearrangement uses TRBV27 and TRBJ2-6; D gene ambiguous. Trimming shortened V by 8 bases and J by 0 bases, and 5 bases separated the two germline ends. The CDR3 is 13 residues long. Germline V gene lookup returns CDR1 MNHEY and CDR2 SMNVEV (reference sequence). The CDR3 region has the DNA TGTGCCAGCCGGTTCTCTGGGGCCAACGTCCTGACTTTC. This gives the protein CASRFSGANVLTF.

The rearrangement links TRBV28 to TRBJ1-3; 7 bases line up with TRBD1. CDR1 is MDHEN, CDR2 SYDVKM, per germline. The CDR3 runs to 17 residues. V was clipped by 3 bases and J by 1 base; unmatched bases: 9. CDR3 in DNA: TGTGCCAGCAGTTTTGCCCACAGGGGACTATCTGGAAACACCATATATTTT. Its translation is CASSFAHRGLSGNTIYF.